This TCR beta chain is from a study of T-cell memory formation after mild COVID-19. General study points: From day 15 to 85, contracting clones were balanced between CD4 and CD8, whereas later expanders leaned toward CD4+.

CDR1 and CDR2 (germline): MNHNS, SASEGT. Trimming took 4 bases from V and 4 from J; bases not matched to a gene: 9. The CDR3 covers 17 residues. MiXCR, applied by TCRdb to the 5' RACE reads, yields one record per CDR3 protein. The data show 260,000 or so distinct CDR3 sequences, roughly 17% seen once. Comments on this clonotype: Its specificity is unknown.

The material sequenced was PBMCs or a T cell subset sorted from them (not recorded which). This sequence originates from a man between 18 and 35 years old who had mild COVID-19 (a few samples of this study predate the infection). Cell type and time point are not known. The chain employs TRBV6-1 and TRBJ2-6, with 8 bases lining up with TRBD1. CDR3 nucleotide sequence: TGTGCCAGCAGTGCAAGGACAGGGCCAAAAGGGGCCAACGTCCTGACTTTC. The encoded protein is CASSARTGPKGANVLTF.